The TCR beta chain described here comes from a study of CD8 T cells in ankylosing spondylitis. Study observations and caveats: Disease-associated clones were reportedly significantly overrepresented in matched ankylosing spondylitis synovial fluid. Among TCR beta sequences, a motif of several highly homologous variants appeared characteristic of ankylosing spondylitis blood.

TCRdb independently ran MiXCR on the 5' RACE reads; one entry per CDR3 protein. The sample includes 150,000 to 200,000 distinct CDR3 sequences, around 18% of them seen just once. This clonotype was seen ten or more times. The antigen is not known. Trimming pared 4 bases from V and 8 bases from J, leaving 8 bases between. The CDR3 spans 11 residues. Material: blood, either unsorted or a sorted T cell fraction (not recorded which). V usage is TRBV12-3 or TRBV12-4 and J usage is TRBJ1-1; D is unclear. This sequence originates from a male donor with ankylosing spondylitis or in good health (not recorded which). The CDR3 protein is CASSYETEAFF. The CDR3 region has the DNA TGTGCCAGCAGTTATGAGACCGAAGCTTTCTTT.